The clone carrying this T cell receptor beta chain showed up just once. This CDR3 comprises 17 residues. V dropped 4 bases and J dropped 8 bases, with 24 bases sitting between them. The germline CDR1 and CDR2 sequences are SGHAT and FQNNGV. Assay: immunoSEQ multiplex PCR; the TCRdb copy retains only in-frame clones and omits some. Among 60,000 or so clones listed, 85% were seen once. This record belongs to a study of PD-L1 blockade in urothelial cancer. The sample's time point: pretreatment peripheral blood. The chain couples TRBV11-2 to TRBJ2-1; D might be TRBD2 (6 bases). This clonotype was obtained from a man aged 65 to 79 with urothelial cancer. The sample was PBMCs, taken around atezolizumab (anti-PD-L1) treatment. CDR3 sequence reads: CASSSRLGAGPADEQFF. The CDR3 DNA follows: TGTGCCAGCAGCTCTAGGCTCGGAGCGGGCCCCGCGGATGAGCAGTTCTTC. Looking up the rest from reference TRBV11-2 and TRBJ2-1 gives the full variable domain: EAGVAQSPRYKIIEKRQSVAFWCNPISGHATLYWYQQILGQGPKLLIQFQNNGVVDDSQLPKDRFSAERLKGVDSTLKIQPAKLEDSAVYLCASSSRLGAGPADEQFFGPGTRLTVL.